The text below deals with one TCR beta chain. Its antigen is not known. Germline lookup yields CDR1 MNHNS and CDR2 SASEGT. Trimming shortened V by 0 bases and J by 6 bases, and 8 bases separated the two germline ends. CDR3 size: 13 residues. This entry comes from a study of response to subunit inactivated influenza vaccine. Overall study findings and caveats: A suggestion made by the authors is that each seasonal influenza vaccination recruits few new T cells.

TCRdb redid the calling of the RT-PCR reads with MiXCR, one entry per CDR3 protein. Here the sample spans 590,000 or so distinct CDR3 sequences, 12% to 15% being singletons. This TCR derives from a man in his forties or fifties who received an inactivated influenza vaccine. Material: PBMCs from blood, obtained 14 to 15 days before vaccination. The chain recombines TRBV6-1 with TRBJ1-2; no clear D. The CDR3 coding sequence is TGTGCCAGCAGTGAAGCGGATATCCATGGCTACACCTTC. Amino acid sequence: CASSEADIHGYTF.